This is a list of T cell receptor beta chains from one sample in a study of response to subunit inactivated influenza vaccine. TCRdb analysed the RT-PCR reads with MiXCR anew, one entry per CDR3 protein. The table lists approximately 500,000 distinct CDR3 sequences, roughly a quarter of them singletons. This same sample was also part of a study on T cells expressing NK-cell markers.

The specimen comprised CD4+ T cells sorted from PBMCs, sampled about 12 days after vaccination. These receptors were obtained from a man aged 50-59 years who received an inactivated influenza vaccine. Both conserved end residues are part of each CDR3. D genes are given only for firm matches. A row's size may be missing; if present it is once, few, many or a size class.

CASSYSLGGAGTQYF,TGTGCCAGCAGTTACTCGCTTGGGGGAGCAGGGACCCAGTACTTC,TRBV6-5,.,TRBJ2-5,few
CASSLVTGPTTYEQYF,TGCGCCAGCAGCTTGGTGACAGGGCCCACTACCTACGAGCAGTACTTC,TRBV5-1,TRBD1,TRBJ2-7,many
CASSAIIYQETQYF,TGTGCCAGCAGCGCAATCATATACCAAGAGACCCAGTACTTC,TRBV7-8,.,TRBJ2-5,many
CASSLGYGTGDGYTF,TGCGCCAGCAGCTTGGGTTATGGGACAGGGGATGGCTACACCTTC,TRBV5-1,TRBD1,TRBJ1-2,.
CASSSDRGGYNEQFF,TGTGCCAGCAGCTCGGACAGGGGAGGGTACAATGAGCAGTTCTTC,TRBV7-2,TRBD1,TRBJ2-1,few
CASSLEGYSWDPLQETQYF,TGTGCCAGCAGCTTAGAGGGTTACTCATGGGACCCGTTGCAAGAGACCCAGTACTTC,TRBV11-2,.,TRBJ2-5,.
CASSEPGLAYNEQFF,TGTGCCAGCAGTGAGCCGGGACTAGCGTACAATGAGCAGTTCTTC,TRBV25-1,TRBD2,TRBJ2-1,few
CASGQPGSEQFF,TGTGCTAGTGGGCAGCCGGGGAGTGAGCAGTTCTTC,TRBV12-5,.,TRBJ2-1,many
CASSEAPYNEQFF,TGTGCCAGCAGTGAAGCGCCCTACAATGAGCAGTTCTTC,TRBV6-1,.,TRBJ2-1,.
CATSSVSGNEQFF,TGTGCCACCAGCAGTGTTAGCGGAAATGAGCAGTTCTTC,TRBV15,.,TRBJ2-1,.
CASSVGPQAGGWGTQYF,TGTGCCAGCAGCGTAGGGCCCCAAGCGGGGGGTTGGGGGACCCAGTACTTC,TRBV9,TRBD2,TRBJ2-5,once
CSVSPLAGYTDTQYF,TGCAGTGTCTCTCCTTTGGCGGGATACACAGATACGCAGTATTTT,TRBV20-1,.,TRBJ2-3,.
CAISEERGGMDTQYF,TGTGCCATCAGTGAGGAGCGGGGGGGCATGGATACGCAGTATTTT,TRBV10-3,TRBD2,TRBJ2-3,.
CASSQDVSGSPTGELFF,TGCGCCAGCAGCCAAGATGTATCAGGCAGTCCCACCGGGGAGCTGTTTTTT,TRBV4-3,.,TRBJ2-2,.
CASSLAGYQPQHF,TGTGCCAGCAGCTTAGCGGGGTATCAGCCCCAGCATTTT,TRBV7-2,.,TRBJ1-5,.
CASSPTSGSAFF,TGTGCCAGCTCACCGACTAGCGGGAGTGCGTTTTTT,TRBV18,TRBD2,TRBJ2-2,.
CSARDTFTGTVHF,TGCAGTGCTAGAGACACGTTCACCGGGACAGTCCACTTC,TRBV20-1,TRBD1,TRBJ2-7,few
CASSWTGQGNEQYF,TGTGCCAGCAGCTGGACGGGACAGGGGAACGAGCAGTACTTC,TRBV7-2,TRBD1,TRBJ2-7,.
CASSQGELGRNEQFF,TGTGCCAGCAGCCAAGGGGAACTAGGGCGCAATGAGCAGTTCTTC,TRBV3-1,.,TRBJ2-1,.
CASSYEGQRTDTQYF,TGCGCCAGCAGCTACGAGGGACAGCGCACAGATACGCAGTATTTT,TRBV5-1,TRBD1,TRBJ2-3,.
CASSQAGLADTGELFF,TGTGCCAGCAGCCAGGCGGGACTAGCGGACACCGGGGAGCTGTTTTTT,TRBV4-2,TRBD2,TRBJ2-2,.
CASSLGSLETQYF,TGTGCCAGCAGCTTAGGGAGTTTGGAGACCCAGTACTTC,TRBV7-3,.,TRBJ2-5,few
CASSLRLLVIADTQYF,TGTGCCAGCAGTTTACGTCTCCTAGTAATTGCGGATACGCAGTATTTT,TRBV12-3/TRBV12-4,.,TRBJ2-3,few
CASSQDPSTSRKQFF,TGCGCCAGCAGCCAAGATCCCTCGACTAGCAGGAAGCAGTTCTTC,TRBV4-1,TRBD2,TRBJ2-1,.
CSASASGRAWGNEQFF,TGCAGTGCTAGTGCAAGCGGGAGGGCCTGGGGCAATGAGCAGTTCTTC,TRBV20-1,TRBD2,TRBJ2-1,few
CAIKGQSGQGYEQYF,TGTGCCATCAAAGGGCAAAGTGGACAGGGTTACGAGCAGTACTTC,TRBV10-3,TRBD1,TRBJ2-7,.
CASSYILNSPLHF,TGTGCCAGCAGCTACATTTTAAATTCACCCCTCCACTTT,TRBV6-5,.,TRBJ1-6,.
CASSVDQGRNSPLHF,TGTGCCAGCAGCGTAGATCAGGGGCGTAATTCACCCCTCCACTTT,TRBV9,.,TRBJ1-6,few
CASSLGQGVGLAEAFF,TGTGCCAGCAGCTTAGGACAGGGGGTCGGTTTAGCTGAAGCTTTCTTT,TRBV7-2,TRBD1,TRBJ1-1,.
CSPPGDNYGYTF,TGCAGTCCCCCGGGGGATAACTATGGCTACACCTTC,TRBV20-1,.,TRBJ1-2,.
CASSVSSGRAATGELFF,TGTGCCAGCAGCGTATCTAGCGGGAGGGCCGCCACCGGGGAGCTGTTTTTT,TRBV9,TRBD2,TRBJ2-2,.
CASSYVRADTQYF,TGTGCCAGCAGTTACGTTCGGGCAGATACGCAGTATTTT,TRBV6-2/TRBV6-3,.,TRBJ2-3,.
CASSQESWDSNQPQHF,TGCGCCAGCAGCCAAGAATCGTGGGACAGCAATCAGCCCCAGCATTTT,TRBV4-1,.,TRBJ1-5,few
CASSRGGQKMNTEAFF,TGTGCCAGCAGTCGCGGGGGACAGAAGATGAACACTGAAGCTTTCTTT,TRBV27,TRBD1,TRBJ1-1,.
CASSLQGLGAGELFF,TGTGCCAGCAGCTTACAAGGTTTAGGGGCCGGGGAGCTGTTTTTT,TRBV11-2,.,TRBJ2-2,few
CASSLRLEAQNIQYF,TGCGCCAGCAGCCTCCGCCTTGAAGCTCAAAACATTCAGTACTTC,TRBV4-1,.,TRBJ2-4,.
CASSLAGFRDTQYF,TGTGCCAGCAGCTTAGCTGGGTTTCGGGATACGCAGTATTTT,TRBV7-8,.,TRBJ2-3,few
CAISEHRADTEAFF,TGTGCCATCAGTGAGCACAGGGCGGACACTGAAGCTTTCTTT,TRBV10-3,.,TRBJ1-1,few
CASSLGTGTFQPQHF,TGTGCCAGCAGCTTAGGCACAGGGACGTTTCAGCCCCAGCATTTT,TRBV11-2,.,TRBJ1-5,.